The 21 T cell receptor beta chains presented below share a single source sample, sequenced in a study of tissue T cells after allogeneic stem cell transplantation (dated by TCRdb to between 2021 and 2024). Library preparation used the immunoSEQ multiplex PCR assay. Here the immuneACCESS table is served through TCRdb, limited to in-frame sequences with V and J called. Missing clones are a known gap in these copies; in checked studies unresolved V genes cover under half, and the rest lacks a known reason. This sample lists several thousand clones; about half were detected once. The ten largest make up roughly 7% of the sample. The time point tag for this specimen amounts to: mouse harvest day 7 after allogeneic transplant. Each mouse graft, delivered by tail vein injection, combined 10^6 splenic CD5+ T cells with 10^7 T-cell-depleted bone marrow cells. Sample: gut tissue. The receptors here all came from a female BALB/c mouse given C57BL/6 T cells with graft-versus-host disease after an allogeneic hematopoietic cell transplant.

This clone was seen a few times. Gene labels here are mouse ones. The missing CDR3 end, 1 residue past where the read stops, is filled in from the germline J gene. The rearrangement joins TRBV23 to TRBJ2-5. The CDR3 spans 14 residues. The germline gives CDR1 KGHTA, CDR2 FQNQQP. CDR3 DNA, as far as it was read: TGCTCCAGCAGTCAAGGCTTCATCCAAGACACCCAGTAC. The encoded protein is CSSSQGFIQDTQY. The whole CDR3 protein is CSSSQGFIQDTQYF.

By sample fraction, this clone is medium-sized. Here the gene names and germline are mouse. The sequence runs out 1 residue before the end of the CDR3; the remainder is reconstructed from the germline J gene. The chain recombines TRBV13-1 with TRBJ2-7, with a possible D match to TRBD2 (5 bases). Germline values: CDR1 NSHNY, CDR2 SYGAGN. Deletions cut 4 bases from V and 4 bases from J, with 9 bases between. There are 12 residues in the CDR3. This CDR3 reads CASSWTYYEQYF. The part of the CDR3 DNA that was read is TGTGCCAGCAGTTGGACTTATTATGAACAGTAC.

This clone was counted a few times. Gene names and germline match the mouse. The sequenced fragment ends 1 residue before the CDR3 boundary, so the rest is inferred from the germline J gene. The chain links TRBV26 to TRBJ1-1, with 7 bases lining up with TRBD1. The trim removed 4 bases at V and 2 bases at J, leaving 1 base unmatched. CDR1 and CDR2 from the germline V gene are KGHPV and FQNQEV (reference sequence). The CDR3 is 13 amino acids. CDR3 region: CASSQGANTEVFF. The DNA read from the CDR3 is TGTGCCAGCAGTCAGGGGGCTAACACAGAAGTCTTC.

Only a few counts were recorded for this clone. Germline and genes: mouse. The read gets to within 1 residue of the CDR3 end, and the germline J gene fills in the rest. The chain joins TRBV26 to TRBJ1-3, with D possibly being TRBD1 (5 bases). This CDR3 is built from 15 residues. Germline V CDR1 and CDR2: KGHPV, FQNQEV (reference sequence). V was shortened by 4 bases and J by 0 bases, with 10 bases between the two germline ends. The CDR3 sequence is CASSPDRNSGNTLYF. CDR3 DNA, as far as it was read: TGTGCCAGCAGTCCCGACAGAAATTCTGGAAATACGCTCTAT.

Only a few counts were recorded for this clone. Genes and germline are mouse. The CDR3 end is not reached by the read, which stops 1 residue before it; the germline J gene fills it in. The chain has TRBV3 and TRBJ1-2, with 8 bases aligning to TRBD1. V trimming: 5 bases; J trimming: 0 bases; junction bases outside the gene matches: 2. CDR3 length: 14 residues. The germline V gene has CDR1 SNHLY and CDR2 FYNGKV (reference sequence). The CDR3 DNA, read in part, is TGTGCCAGCAGCGGGGACAGGACAAACTCCGACTACACC. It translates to CASSGDRTNSDYT. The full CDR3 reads CASSGDRTNSDYTF.

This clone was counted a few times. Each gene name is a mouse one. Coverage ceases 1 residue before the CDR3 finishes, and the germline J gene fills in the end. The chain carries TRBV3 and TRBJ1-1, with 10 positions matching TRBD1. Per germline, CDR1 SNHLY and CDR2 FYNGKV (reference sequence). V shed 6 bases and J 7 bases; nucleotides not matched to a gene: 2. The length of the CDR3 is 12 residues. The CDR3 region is CASRRTGGEVFF. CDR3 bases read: TGTGCCAGCAGACGGACAGGGGGAGAAGTCTTC.

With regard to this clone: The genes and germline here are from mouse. The sequenced CDR3 bases are TGTGCCAGCAGCTTGGACAGGGGGGACACAGAAGTCTTC. This translates into CASSLDRGDTEVF. In full, the CDR3 reads CASSLDRGDTEVFF. The chain joins TRBV3 to TRBJ1-1; TRBD1 agrees at 10 bases. The read ends 1 residue before the CDR3 terminus; that terminus is restored from the germline J gene. Germline V gene sequence: CDR1 SNHLY, CDR2 FYNGKV (reference sequence). V was clipped by 3 bases and J by 3 bases; unmatched bases: 1. The CDR3 is 14 residues long.

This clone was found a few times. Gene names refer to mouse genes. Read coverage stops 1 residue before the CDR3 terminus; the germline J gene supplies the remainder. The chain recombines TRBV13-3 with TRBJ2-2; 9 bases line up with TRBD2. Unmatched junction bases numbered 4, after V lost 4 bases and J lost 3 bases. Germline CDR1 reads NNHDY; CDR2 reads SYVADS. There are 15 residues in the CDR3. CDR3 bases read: TGTGCCAGCAGTCCGGACTGGGGAGACACCGGGCAGCTCTAC. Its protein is CASSPDWGDTGQLY. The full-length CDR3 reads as CASSPDWGDTGQLYF.

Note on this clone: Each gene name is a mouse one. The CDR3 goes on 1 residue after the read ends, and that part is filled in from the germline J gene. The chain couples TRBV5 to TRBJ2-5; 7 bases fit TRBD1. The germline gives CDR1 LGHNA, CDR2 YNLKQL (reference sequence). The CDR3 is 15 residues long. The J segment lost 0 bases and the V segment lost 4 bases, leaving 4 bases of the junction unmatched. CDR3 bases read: TGTGCCAGCAGCCTCCAACAGGGGAACCAAGACACCCAGTAC. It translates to CASSLQQGNQDTQY. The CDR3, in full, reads CASSLQQGNQDTQYF.

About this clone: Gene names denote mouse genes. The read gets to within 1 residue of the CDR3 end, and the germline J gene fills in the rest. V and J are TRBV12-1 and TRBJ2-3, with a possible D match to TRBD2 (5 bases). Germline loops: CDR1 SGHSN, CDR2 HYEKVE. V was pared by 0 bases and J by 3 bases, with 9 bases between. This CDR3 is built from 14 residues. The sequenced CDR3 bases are TGTGCCAGCTCTCTCTGGGGATGGGCAGAAACGCTGTAT. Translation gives CASSLWGWAETLY. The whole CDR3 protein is CASSLWGWAETLYF. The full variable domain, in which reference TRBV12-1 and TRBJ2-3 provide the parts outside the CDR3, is DSGVVQSPRHIIKEKGGRSVLTCIPISGHSNVVWYQQTLGKELKFLIQHYEKVERDKGFLPSRFSVQQFDDYHSEMNMSALELEDSAMYFCASSLWGWAETLYFGSGTRLTVL.

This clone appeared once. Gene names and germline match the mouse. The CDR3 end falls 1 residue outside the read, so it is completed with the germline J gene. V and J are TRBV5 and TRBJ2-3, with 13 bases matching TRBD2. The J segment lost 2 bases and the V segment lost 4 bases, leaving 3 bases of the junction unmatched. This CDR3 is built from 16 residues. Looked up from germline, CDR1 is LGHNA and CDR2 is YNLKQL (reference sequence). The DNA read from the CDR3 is TGTGCCAGCAGCCCCGGGACTGGGGGGGTTGCAGAAACGCTGTAT. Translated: CASSPGTGGVAETLY. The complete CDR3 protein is CASSPGTGGVAETLYF.

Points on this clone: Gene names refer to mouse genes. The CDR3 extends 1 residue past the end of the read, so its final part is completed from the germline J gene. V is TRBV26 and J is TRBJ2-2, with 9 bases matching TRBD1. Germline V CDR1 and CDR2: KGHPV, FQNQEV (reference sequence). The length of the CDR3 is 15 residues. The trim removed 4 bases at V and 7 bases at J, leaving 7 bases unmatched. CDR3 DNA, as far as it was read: TGTGCCAGCAGTCGGACAGGGGTAATGGGCGGGCAGCTCTAC. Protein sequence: CASSRTGVMGGQLY. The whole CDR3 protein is CASSRTGVMGGQLYF.

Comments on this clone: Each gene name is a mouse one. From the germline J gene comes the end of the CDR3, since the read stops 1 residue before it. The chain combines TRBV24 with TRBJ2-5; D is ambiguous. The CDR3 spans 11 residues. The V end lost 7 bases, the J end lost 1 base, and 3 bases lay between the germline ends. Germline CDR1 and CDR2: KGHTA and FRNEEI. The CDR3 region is CASTYQDTQYF. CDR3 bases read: TGTGCCAGCACCTACCAAGACACCCAGTAC.

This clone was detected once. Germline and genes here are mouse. The CDR3 here is CASSLGGRNTLYF. CDR3 bases read: TGTGCCAGCAGCTTGGGGGGAAGAAACACCTTGTAC. The genes are TRBV3 and TRBJ2-4; weak D call: TRBD2 (6 bases). The read terminates 1 residue before the CDR3 end, so the remaining end is supplied by the germline J gene. CDR1 SNHLY and CDR2 FYNGKV come from the germline V gene (reference sequence). The ends were cut back, 3 bases at V and 5 bases at J, with 9 bases in the middle. This CDR3 is built from 13 residues.

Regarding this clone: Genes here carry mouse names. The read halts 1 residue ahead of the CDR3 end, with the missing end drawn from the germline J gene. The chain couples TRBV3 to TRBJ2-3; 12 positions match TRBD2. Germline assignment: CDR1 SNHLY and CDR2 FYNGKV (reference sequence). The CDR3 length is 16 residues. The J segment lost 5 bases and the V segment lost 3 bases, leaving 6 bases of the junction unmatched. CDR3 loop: CASSFGTGGFVETLYF. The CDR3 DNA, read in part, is TGTGCCAGCAGCTTTGGGACTGGGGGGTTTGTAGAAACGCTGTAT.

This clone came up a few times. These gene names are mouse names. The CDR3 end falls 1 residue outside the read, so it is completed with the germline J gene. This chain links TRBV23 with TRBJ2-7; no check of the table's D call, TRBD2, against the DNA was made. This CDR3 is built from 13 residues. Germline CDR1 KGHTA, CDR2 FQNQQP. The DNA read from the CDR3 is TGCTCCAGCAGTCGGGACTGGGGGTATGAACAGTAC. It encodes CSSSRDWGYEQY. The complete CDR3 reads CSSSRDWGYEQYF.

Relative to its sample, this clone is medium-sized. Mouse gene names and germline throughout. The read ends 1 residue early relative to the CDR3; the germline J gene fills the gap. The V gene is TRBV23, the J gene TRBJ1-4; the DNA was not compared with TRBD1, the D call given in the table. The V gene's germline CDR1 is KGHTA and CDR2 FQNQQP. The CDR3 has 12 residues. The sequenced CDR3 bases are TGCTCCAGCAGTCCAGTCAACGAAAGATTATTT. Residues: CSSSPVNERLF. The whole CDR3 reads CSSSPVNERLFF.

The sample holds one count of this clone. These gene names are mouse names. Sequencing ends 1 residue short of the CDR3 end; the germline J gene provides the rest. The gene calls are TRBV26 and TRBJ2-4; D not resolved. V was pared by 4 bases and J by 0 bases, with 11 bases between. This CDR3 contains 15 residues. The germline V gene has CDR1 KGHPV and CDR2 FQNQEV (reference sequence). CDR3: CASSPHPTSQNTLYF. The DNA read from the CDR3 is TGTGCCAGCAGTCCGCACCCCACTAGTCAAAACACCTTGTAC.

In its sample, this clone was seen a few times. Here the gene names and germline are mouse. The chain's CDR3 is CASSQEDALYF. The CDR3 bases that were read are TGTGCCAGCAGCCAAGAGGACGCGCTCTAT. The chain combines TRBV2 with TRBJ1-3, with no clear D. With the read ending 1 residue before the CDR3 end, the germline J gene is used to fill in that end. The length of the CDR3 is 11 residues. Looked up from germline, CDR1 is LGHNA and CDR2 is YSYQKL. Trimming pared 0 bases from V and 11 bases from J, leaving 5 bases between.

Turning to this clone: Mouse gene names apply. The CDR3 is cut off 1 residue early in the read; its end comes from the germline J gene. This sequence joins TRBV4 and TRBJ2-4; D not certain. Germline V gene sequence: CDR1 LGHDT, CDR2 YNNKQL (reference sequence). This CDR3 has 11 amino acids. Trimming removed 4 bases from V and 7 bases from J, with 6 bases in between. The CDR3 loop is CASSLLYTLYF. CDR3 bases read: TGTGCCAGCAGCTTGTTATACACCTTGTAC.

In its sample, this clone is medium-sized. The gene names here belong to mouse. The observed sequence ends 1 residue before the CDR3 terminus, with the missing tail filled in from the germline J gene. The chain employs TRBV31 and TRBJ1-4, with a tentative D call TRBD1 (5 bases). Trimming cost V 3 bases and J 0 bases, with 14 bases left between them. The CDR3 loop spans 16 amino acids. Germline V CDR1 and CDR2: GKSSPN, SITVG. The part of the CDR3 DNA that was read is TGTGCCTGGAGCCCGCCCCGACAGATTTCCAACGAAAGATTATTT. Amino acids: CAWSPPRQISNERLF. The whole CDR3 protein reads CAWSPPRQISNERLFF.